These 27 T cell receptor beta chains share one sample of origin, sequenced in a study of blood T cell repertoires in COVID-19. The table came from immunoSEQ multiplex PCR; TCRdb's copy has only in-frame clones and leaves some out. The table has tens of thousands of clones, about four fifths seen once; the top ten hold under 20%. Sequenced sample: peripheral blood. Receptors originate from a human donor in a cohort sampled during active COVID-19.

The chain joins TRBV5-6 to TRBJ2-7; D gene unclear. The CDR3 covers 15 residues. Germline V lookup: CDR1 SGHDT, CDR2 YYEEEE. Between the trimmed V and J ends, which lost 2 bases and 2 bases, there was a span of 14 bases. In DNA form, the CDR3 reads TGTGCCAGCAGCTTTTGGCGGCTAAAGGCCTACGAGCAGTACTTC. This gives the protein CASSFWRLKAYEQYF.

There are a few counts of this clone. The genes are TRBV30 and TRBJ1-3; D may be TRBD1 (6 bases). With 5 bases removed from V and 2 bases from J, the gap between germline ends came to 7 bases. CDR3 size: 12 residues. Germline V CDR1 and CDR2: GTSNPN, SVGIG (reference sequence). CDR3 nucleotide sequence: TGTGCCTGGGGACAGCCTGGAAACACCATATATTTT. Residues: CAWGQPGNTIYF. Full variable domain (outside the CDR3, taken from reference TRBV30 and TRBJ1-3): SQTIHQWPATLVQPVGSPLSLECTVEGTSNPNLYWYRQAAGRGLQLLFYSVGIGQISSEVPQNLSASRPQDRQFILSSKKLLLSDSGFYLCAWGQPGNTIYFGEGSWLTVV.

V is TRBV6-1 and J is TRBJ2-4, with 7 bases lining up with TRBD2. Germline V gives CDR1 MNHNS, CDR2 SASEGT. The CDR3 contains 15 residues. With V trimmed by 3 bases and J by 6 bases, 8 bases remained unmatched. CDR3 DNA sequence: TGTGCCAGCAGTGAGCCTTCGGGGGGACCAAACATTCAGTACTTC. Translated, it gives CASSEPSGGPNIQYF.

V and J are TRBV7-2 and TRBJ1-1; 7 nucleotides line up with TRBD1. J lost 4 bases, V lost 3 bases, and 5 bases had no gene match. CDR1 and CDR2 (germline): SGHTA, FQGNSA. CDR3 length: 14 amino acids. DNA of the CDR3: TGTGCCAGCAGCTTGACAGGGTGGGGCACTGAAGCTTTCTTT. Translated: CASSLTGWGTEAFF.

CDR3 nucleotides: TGTGCCAGCAGCTCCACAGGGATGGATACGCAGCCCCAGCATTTT. Amino acids: CASSSTGMDTQPQHF. The gene calls are TRBV7-8 and TRBJ1-5; perhaps TRBD1 as D (6 bases). Trimming took 4 bases from V and 7 from J, leaving 17 bases between them. Germline-derived CDR1 and CDR2 are SGHVS and FQNEAQ. The CDR3 spans 15 residues. Drawing the rest from reference TRBV7-8 and TRBJ1-5, the complete variable domain is GAGVSQSPRYKVAKRGQDVALRCDPISGHVSLFWYQQALGQGPEFLTYFQNEAQLDKSGLPSDRFFAERPEGSVSTLKIQRTQQEDSAVYLCASSSTGMDTQPQHFGDGTRLSIL.

This chain links TRBV4-2 with TRBJ2-3; 9 nucleotides agree with TRBD2. The germline V gene has CDR1 LGHNA and CDR2 YNFKEQ. The CDR3 runs to 16 residues. V was pared by 0 bases and J by 2 bases, with 3 bases of the junction left unmatched. CDR3 nucleotide sequence: TGTGCCAGCAGCCAAGAAGCGGGGGGATACACAGATACGCAGTATTTT. Protein sequence: CASSQEAGGYTDTQYF.

The genes are TRBV5-1 and TRBJ1-4; D unresolved. This CDR3 contains 13 residues. The germline CDR1 and CDR2 sequences are SGHRS and YFSETQ. V was cut by 0 bases and J by 8 bases, with 8 bases left in between. The CDR3, as DNA: TGCGCCAGCAGCTTGGCCCAGAAAGAAAAACTGTTTTTT. Translation: CASSLAQKEKLFF.

J is TRBJ1-5 and V is TRBV15, with 9 positions matching TRBD1. CDR1 and CDR2 from the germline V gene are LNHNV and YYDKDF (reference sequence). Unmatched junction bases numbered 11, after V lost 5 bases and J lost 3 bases. CDR3 size: 17 residues. CDR3 coding DNA: TGTGCCACCAGCGACATCCTGACAGGGGGAATCAATCAGCCCCAGCATTTT. Protein sequence: CATSDILTGGINQPQHF.

The V and J genes are TRBV4-3 and TRBJ2-1; weak D call: TRBD2 (6 bases). Germline CDR1 reads LGHNA; CDR2 reads YSLEER. The V gene lost 0 bases and the J gene lost 7 bases, with 7 bases spanning the gap. This CDR3 has 13 amino acids. The CDR3 protein is CASSQDRENEQFF. The CDR3 nucleotides are TGCGCCAGCAGCCAAGATCGGGAGAATGAGCAGTTCTTC.

This rearrangement joins TRBV19 to TRBJ1-5, with D maybe TRBD1 (6 bases). The CDR3 runs to 13 residues. CDR1 is LNHDA, CDR2 SQIVND, per germline (reference sequence). Deletions cut 8 bases from V and 3 bases from J, with 11 bases between. The CDR3 DNA is TGTGCCAGTGGTGACAGGACCAATCAGCCCCAGCATTTT. Its protein product is CASGDRTNQPQHF.

The chain links TRBV7-2 to TRBJ2-5, with D possibly TRBD1 on 6 matching bases. Germline assignment: CDR1 SGHTA and CDR2 FQGNSA. The CDR3 has 16 amino acids. V was cut by 1 base and J by 5 bases, with 17 bases left in between. The CDR3 sequence: CASSLGTGYLEETQYF. The CDR3, as DNA: TGTGCCAGCAGCTTAGGCACAGGGTATCTTGAGGAGACCCAGTACTTC. Together with reference TRBV7-2 and TRBJ2-5, the CDR3 gives the full variable domain: GAGVSQSPSNKVTEKGKDVELRCDPISGHTALYWYRQSLGQGLEFLIYFQGNSAPDKSGLPSDRFSAERTGGSVSTLTIQRTQQEDSAVYLCASSLGTGYLEETQYFGPGTRLLVL.

On this clone: Distinct nucleotide sequences in the sample also encode this CDR3. The V gene is TRBV29-1, the J gene TRBJ1-2; D not certain. Per germline, CDR1 SQVTM and CDR2 ANQGSEA. Trimming stripped 6 bases from V and 4 bases from J, with 9 bases between. CDR3 length equals 11 residues. CDR3 coding DNA: TGCAGCGTGGTTGGAGTCTATGGCTACACCTTC. This sequence encodes CSVVGVYGYTF.

This chain joins TRBV12-5 and TRBJ1-1, with 7 bases matching TRBD1. V shed 2 bases, J shed 5 bases, and the junction held 2 bases outside the gene matches. The CDR3 spans 13 residues. From germline, CDR1 is LGHNT and CDR2 FRNRAP. CDR3 region: CASGLRQGTEAFF. The DNA of the CDR3 is TGTGCTAGTGGTTTGAGACAGGGAACTGAAGCTTTCTTT.

The chain links TRBV20-1 to TRBJ1-1; D might be TRBD1 (6 bases). The V end was cut by 3 bases, the J end by 1 base, with 12 bases between. The CDR3 contains 14 residues. In germline, CDR1 is DFQATT, CDR2 SNEGSKA (reference sequence). DNA for the CDR3: TGCAGTGCTAGTCAGGGGTGGGGGAACACTGAAGCTTTCTTT. The encoded protein is CSASQGWGNTEAFF.

The sample holds a few counts of this clone. V and J are TRBV18 and TRBJ1-4; 9 nucleotides match TRBD1. After removal of 3 bases from V and 6 bases from J, the junction contained 5 bases not matched to a gene. The CDR3 has 15 amino acids. Per the germline V gene, CDR1 is KGHSH and CDR2 is LQKENI. CDR3 residues: CASSPAGTGHEKLFF. In DNA, the CDR3 is TGTGCCAGCTCACCTGCCGGGACAGGGCATGAAAAACTGTTTTTT.

The chain combines TRBV10-3 with TRBJ2-7; 9 nucleotides match TRBD1. In germline, CDR1 is ENHRY, CDR2 SYGVKD. The V gene end was trimmed by 10 bases and the J gene end by 1 base; junction bases not matched to a gene: 11. CDR3 size: 15 residues. CDR3 loop: CATLNLDRGSYEQYF. The CDR3 nucleotides are TGTGCCACCCTCAACCTGGACAGGGGATCCTACGAGCAGTACTTC.

The chain employs TRBV2 and TRBJ1-1, with a possible D match to TRBD1 (5 bases). The CDR3 totals 13 residues. V lost 7 bases, J lost 3 bases, and 12 bases lay in between. From germline, CDR1 is SNHLY and CDR2 FYNNEI. The CDR3: CASTAGRDTEAFF. The CDR3 nucleotides read TGTGCCAGCACGGCAGGGAGGGACACTGAAGCTTTCTTT.

The rearrangement joins TRBV12-5 to TRBJ2-3; D is unclear. Germline V gene lookup returns CDR1 LGHNT and CDR2 FRNRAP. The CDR3 has 14 amino acids. V was clipped by 3 bases and J by 4 bases, with 11 bases between them. The CDR3 spells CASGLLPLADTQYF. DNA of the CDR3: TGTGCTAGTGGTTTACTTCCACTGGCAGATACGCAGTATTTT.

This chain connects TRBV11-2 to TRBJ2-1, with 8 bases that match TRBD2. Germline V gives CDR1 SGHAT, CDR2 FQNNGV. V lost 1 base to trimming and J lost 10 bases; unmatched junction nucleotides: 9. The CDR3 consists of 15 residues. CDR3 DNA: TGTGCCAGCAGCTTAGGTGGTAGCGGGGTGGGCGAGCAGTTCTTC. The encoded protein is CASSLGGSGVGEQFF.

The rearrangement uses TRBV2 and TRBJ1-1, with TRBD1 as a possible D gene (5 bases). Trimming took 8 bases from V and 5 from J, leaving 15 bases between them. The CDR3 is made up of 13 amino acids. Germline lookup yields CDR1 SNHLY and CDR2 FYNNEI. For the CDR3, the DNA is TGTGCCAGCCTTCTGGCAGGGCGGACTGAAGCTTTCTTT. Its translation: CASLLAGRTEAFF.

V and J are TRBV4-3 and TRBJ1-1, with D tentatively TRBD1 (5 bases). Germline values: CDR1 LGHNA, CDR2 YSLEER. V was cut by 3 bases and J by 2 bases, with 16 bases left in between. The CDR3 runs to 16 residues. CDR3 loop: CASSHLGVDLNTEAFF. The CDR3 nucleotides read TGCGCCAGCAGCCATTTAGGGGTAGACTTAAACACTGAAGCTTTCTTT.

The J gene is TRBJ1-6, the V gene TRBV11-2; no reliable D call. V dropped 2 bases and J dropped 1 base, with 6 bases sitting between them. Per the germline V gene, CDR1 is SGHAT and CDR2 is FQNNGV. The CDR3 covers 15 residues. The CDR3 here is CASSLRRSYNSPLHF. The CDR3 DNA reads as TGTGCCAGCAGCTTACGCAGATCCTATAATTCACCCCTCCACTTT.

This clone appeared a few times. The chain employs TRBV7-9 and TRBJ1-1; D is perhaps TRBD1 (5 bases). Per the germline V gene, CDR1 is SEHNR and CDR2 is FQNEAQ (reference sequence). V dropped 1 base and J dropped 4 bases, with 7 bases sitting between them. The CDR3 is 13 residues long. CDR3: CASSLGGRTEAFF. The CDR3 DNA is TGTGCCAGCAGCTTAGGGGGCCGCACTGAAGCTTTCTTT.

This clone has only a few counts. At one boundary the junction diverges from the germline segment, which might be a read error. V gene TRBV6-5 combines with J gene TRBJ2-7; 8 bases match TRBD1. Germline CDR1 MNHEY, CDR2 SVGAGI. The CDR3 runs to 14 residues. CDR3 loop: CASSYSGQGDEQYF. In DNA form, the CDR3 reads TGTGCCAGCAGCTACTCCGGACAGGGTGACGAGCAGTACTTC.

This clone came up once. The chain couples TRBV11-2 to TRBJ1-3, with a tentative D call TRBD1 (5 bases). Germline V gene lookup returns CDR1 SGHAT and CDR2 FQNNGV. V was clipped by 4 bases and J by 0 bases, with 10 bases between them. The CDR3 contains 15 residues. This CDR3 is CASSSSGISGNTIYF. DNA of the CDR3: TGTGCCAGCAGCTCTTCAGGGATCTCTGGAAACACCATATATTTT. Combining the CDR3 with reference TRBV11-2 and TRBJ1-3 gives the whole variable domain EAGVAQSPRYKIIEKRQSVAFWCNPISGHATLYWYQQILGQGPKLLIQFQNNGVVDDSQLPKDRFSAERLKGVDSTLKIQPAKLEDSAVYLCASSSSGISGNTIYFGEGSWLTVV.

Note on this clone: The junction departs from germline at one end; a sequencing error may be responsible. This chain links TRBV6-5 with TRBJ1-2; 7 bases align to TRBD1. The CDR3 has 14 residues. CDR1 and CDR2 from the germline V gene are MNHEY and SVGAGI. The CDR3 DNA reads as TGTGCCAGCAGTGACTCCGGGACAGAATATGGCTACACCTTC. This translates into CASSDSGTEYGYTF.

This chain links TRBV6-6 with TRBJ1-2; 8 bases line up with TRBD1. This CDR3 is built from 15 residues. V trimming: 6 bases; J trimming: 2 bases; junction bases outside the gene matches: 8. In germline, CDR1 is MNHNY, CDR2 SVGAGI (reference sequence). CDR3 nucleotides: TGTGCCAGCAGCCTGTGGGGACAGGCCAACTATGGCTACACCTTC. Protein: CASSLWGQANYGYTF.